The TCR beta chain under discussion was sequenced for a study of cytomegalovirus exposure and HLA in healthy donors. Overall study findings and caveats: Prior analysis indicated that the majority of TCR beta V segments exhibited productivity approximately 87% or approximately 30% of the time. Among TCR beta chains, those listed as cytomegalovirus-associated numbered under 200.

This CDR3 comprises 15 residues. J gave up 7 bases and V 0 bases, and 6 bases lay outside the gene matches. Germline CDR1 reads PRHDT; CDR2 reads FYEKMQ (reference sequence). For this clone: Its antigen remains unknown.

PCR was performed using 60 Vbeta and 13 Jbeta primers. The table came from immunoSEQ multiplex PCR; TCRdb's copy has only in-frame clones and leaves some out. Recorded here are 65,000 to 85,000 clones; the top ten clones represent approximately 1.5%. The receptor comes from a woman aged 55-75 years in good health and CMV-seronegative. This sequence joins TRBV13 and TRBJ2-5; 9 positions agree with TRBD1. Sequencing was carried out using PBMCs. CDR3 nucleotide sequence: TGTGCCAGCAGCTTAGGGGACAGGGGATATGGGACCCAGTACTTC. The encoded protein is CASSLGDRGYGTQYF.